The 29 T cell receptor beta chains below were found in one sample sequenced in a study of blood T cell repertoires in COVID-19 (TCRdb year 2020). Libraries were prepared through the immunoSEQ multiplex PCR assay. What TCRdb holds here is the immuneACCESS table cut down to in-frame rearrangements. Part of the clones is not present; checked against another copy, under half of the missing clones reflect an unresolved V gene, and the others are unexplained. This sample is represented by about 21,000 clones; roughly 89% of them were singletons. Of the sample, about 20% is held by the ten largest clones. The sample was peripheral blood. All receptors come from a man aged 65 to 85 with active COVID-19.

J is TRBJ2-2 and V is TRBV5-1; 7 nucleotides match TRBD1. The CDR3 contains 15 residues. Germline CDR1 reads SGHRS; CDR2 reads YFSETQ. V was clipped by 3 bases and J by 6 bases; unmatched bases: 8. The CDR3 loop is CASSSDPGTAGELFF. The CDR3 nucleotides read TGCGCCAGCAGCTCCGACCCCGGGACAGCCGGGGAGCTGTTTTTT.

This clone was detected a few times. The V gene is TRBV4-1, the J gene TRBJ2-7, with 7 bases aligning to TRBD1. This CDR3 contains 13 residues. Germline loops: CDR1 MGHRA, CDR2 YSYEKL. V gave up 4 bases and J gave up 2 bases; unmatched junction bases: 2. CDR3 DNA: TGCGCCAGCAGCCTGGACAGGCCCTACGAGCAGTACTTC. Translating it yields CASSLDRPYEQYF.

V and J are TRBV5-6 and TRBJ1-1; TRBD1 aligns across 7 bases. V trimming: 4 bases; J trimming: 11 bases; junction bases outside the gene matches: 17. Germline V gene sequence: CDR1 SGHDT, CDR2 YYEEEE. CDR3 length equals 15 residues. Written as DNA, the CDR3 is TGTGCCAGCAGCCCGGCCCCGGACAGGCTCCGAGGTGCTTTCTTT. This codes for CASSPAPDRLRGAFF.

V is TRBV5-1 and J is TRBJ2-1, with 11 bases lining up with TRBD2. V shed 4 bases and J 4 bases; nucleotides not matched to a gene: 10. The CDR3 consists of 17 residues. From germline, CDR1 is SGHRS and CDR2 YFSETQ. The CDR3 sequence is CASSAPTSGERYNEQFF. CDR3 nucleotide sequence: TGCGCCAGCAGCGCACCGACTAGCGGGGAACGATACAATGAGCAGTTCTTC.

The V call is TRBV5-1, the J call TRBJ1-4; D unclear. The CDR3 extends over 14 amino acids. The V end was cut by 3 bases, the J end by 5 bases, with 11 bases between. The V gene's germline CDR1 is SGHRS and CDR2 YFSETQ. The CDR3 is CASSYTENNEKLFF. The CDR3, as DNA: TGCGCCAGCAGCTACACAGAAAACAATGAAAAACTGTTTTTT. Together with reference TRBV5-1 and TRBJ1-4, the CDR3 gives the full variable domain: KAGVTQTPRYLIKTRGQQVTLSCSPISGHRSVSWYQQTPGQGLQFLFEYFSETQRNKGNFPGRFSGRQFSNSRSEMNVSTLELGDSALYLCASSYTENNEKLFFGSGTQLSVL.

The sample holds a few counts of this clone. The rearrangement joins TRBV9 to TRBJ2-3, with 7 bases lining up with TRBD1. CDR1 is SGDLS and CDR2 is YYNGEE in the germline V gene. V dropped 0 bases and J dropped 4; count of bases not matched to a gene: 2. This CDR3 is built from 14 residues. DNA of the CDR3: TGTGCCAGCAGCGTAGAGGGGGCTGCAGATACGCAGTATTTT. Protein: CASSVEGAADTQYF.

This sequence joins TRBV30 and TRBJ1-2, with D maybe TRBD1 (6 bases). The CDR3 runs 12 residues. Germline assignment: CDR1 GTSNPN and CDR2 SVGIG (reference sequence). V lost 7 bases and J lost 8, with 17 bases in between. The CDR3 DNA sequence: TGTGCCTCCCTCCGGGGGGCAGGAGGCTACACCTTC. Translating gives CASLRGAGGYTF.

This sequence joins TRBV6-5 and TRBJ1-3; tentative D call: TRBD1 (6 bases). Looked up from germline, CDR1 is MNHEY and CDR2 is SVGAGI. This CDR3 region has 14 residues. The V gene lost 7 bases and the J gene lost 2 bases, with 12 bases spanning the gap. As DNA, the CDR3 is TGTGCCAGCACCGATACAGGGACTGGAAACACCATATATTTT. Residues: CASTDTGTGNTIYF.

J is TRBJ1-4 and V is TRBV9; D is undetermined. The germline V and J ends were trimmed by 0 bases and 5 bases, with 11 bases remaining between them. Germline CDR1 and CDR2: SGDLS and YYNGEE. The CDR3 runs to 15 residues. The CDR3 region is CASSVAVGRNEKLFF. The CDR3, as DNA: TGTGCCAGCAGCGTAGCGGTTGGGAGAAATGAAAAACTGTTTTTT.

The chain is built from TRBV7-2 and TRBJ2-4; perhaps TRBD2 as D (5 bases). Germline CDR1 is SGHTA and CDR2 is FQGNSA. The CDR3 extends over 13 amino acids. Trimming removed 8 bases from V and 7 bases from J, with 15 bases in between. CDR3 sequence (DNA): TGTGCCAGCGTGGGAAGGACTTTGAACATTCAGTACTTC. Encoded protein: CASVGRTLNIQYF.

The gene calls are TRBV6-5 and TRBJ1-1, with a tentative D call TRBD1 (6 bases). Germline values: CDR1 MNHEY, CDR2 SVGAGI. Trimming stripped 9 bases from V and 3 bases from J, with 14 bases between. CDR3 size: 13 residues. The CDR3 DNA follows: TGTGCCAGTTACAGGGTCTTTGACACTGAAGCTTTCTTT. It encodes CASYRVFDTEAFF.

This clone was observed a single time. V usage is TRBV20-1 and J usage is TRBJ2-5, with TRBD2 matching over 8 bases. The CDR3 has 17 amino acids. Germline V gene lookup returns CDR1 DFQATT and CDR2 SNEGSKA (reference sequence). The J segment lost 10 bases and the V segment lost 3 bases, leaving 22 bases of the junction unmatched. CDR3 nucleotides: TGCAGTGCTAGTCCCACGGGAGGCGGGGGGCCTCAAGTGGTCCAGTACTTC. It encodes CSASPTGGGGPQVVQYF.

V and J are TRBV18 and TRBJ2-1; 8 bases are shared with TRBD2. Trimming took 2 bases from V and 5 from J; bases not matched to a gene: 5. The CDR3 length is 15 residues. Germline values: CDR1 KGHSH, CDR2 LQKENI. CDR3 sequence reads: CASSPIAGGHNEQFF. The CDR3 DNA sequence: TGTGCCAGCTCACCAATCGCGGGGGGACACAATGAGCAGTTCTTC.

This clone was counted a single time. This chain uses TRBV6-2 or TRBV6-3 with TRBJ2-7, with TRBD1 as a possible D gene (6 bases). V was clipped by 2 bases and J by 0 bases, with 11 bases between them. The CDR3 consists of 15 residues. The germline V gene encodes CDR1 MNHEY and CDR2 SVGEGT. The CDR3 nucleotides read TGTGCCAGCAGTTACATGACAGGAAACTCCTACGAGCAGTACTTC. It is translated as CASSYMTGNSYEQYF.

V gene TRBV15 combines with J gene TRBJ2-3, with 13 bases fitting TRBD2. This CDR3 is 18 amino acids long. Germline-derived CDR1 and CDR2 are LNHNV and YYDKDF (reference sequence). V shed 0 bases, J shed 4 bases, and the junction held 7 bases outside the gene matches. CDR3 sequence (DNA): TGTGCCACCAGCAGAGATTACACTAGCGGGAGGGTCGCAGATACGCAGTATTTT. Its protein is CATSRDYTSGRVADTQYF.

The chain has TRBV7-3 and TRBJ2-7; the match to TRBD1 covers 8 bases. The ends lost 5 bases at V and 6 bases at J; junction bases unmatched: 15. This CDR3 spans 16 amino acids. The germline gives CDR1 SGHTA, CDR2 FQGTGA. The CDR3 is CASSPHPGQGAAEQYF. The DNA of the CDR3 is TGTGCCAGCAGCCCACATCCGGGGCAGGGGGCGGCCGAGCAGTACTTC. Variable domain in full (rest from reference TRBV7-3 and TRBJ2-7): GAGVSQTPSNKVTEKGKYVELRCDPISGHTALYWYRQSLGQGPEFLIYFQGTGAADDSGLPNDRFFAVRPEGSVSTLKIQRTERGDSAVYLCASSPHPGQGAAEQYFGPGTRLTVT.

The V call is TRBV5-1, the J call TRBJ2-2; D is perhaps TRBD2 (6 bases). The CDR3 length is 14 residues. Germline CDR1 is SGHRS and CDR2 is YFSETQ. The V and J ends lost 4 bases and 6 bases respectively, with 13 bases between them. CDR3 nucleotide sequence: TGCGCCAGCAGCACCAGACTAGTGTCCGGGGAGCTGTTTTTT. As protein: CASSTRLVSGELFF.

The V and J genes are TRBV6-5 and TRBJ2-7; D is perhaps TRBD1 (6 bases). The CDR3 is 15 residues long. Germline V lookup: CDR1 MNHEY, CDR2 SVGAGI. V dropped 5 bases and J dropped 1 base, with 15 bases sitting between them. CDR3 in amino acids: CASSLQARGSYEQYF. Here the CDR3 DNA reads TGTGCCAGCAGTCTTCAGGCAAGGGGGTCCTACGAGCAGTACTTC.

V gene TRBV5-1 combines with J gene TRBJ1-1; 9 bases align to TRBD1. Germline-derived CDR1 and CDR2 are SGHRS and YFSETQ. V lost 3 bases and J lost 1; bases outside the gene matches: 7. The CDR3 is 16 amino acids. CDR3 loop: CASSSPGQGANTEAFF. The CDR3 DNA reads TGCGCCAGCAGCTCGCCGGGACAGGGAGCGAACACTGAAGCTTTCTTT.

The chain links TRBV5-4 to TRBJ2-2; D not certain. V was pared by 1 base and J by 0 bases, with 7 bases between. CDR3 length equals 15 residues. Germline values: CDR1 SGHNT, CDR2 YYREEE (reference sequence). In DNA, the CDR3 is TGTGCCAGCAGCTTGCAGGAAGCGAACACCGGGGAGCTGTTTTTT. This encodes CASSLQEANTGELFF.

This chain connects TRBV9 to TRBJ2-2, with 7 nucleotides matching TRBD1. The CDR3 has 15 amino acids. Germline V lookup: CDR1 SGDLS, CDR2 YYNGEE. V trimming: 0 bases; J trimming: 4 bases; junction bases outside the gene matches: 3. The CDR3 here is CASSVVGGGTGELFF. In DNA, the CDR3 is TGTGCCAGCAGCGTAGTAGGGGGCGGCACCGGGGAGCTGTTTTTT.

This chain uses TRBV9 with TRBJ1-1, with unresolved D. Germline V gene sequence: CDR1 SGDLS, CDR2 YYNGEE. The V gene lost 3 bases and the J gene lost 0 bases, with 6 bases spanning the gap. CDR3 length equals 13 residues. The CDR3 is CASSALMNTEAFF. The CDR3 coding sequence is TGTGCCAGCAGCGCCCTTATGAACACTGAAGCTTTCTTT.

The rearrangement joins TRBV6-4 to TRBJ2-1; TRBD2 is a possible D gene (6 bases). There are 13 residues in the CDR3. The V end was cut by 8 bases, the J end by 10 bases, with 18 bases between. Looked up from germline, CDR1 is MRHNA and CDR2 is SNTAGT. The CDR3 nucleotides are TGTGCCAGCTCCCGGAGGGGTGACGGGGAGCAGTTCTTC. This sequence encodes CASSRRGDGEQFF.

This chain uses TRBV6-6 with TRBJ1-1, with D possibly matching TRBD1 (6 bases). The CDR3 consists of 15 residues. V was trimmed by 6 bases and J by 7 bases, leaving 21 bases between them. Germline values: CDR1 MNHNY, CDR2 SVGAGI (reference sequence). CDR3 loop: CASRDIYGGADEAFF. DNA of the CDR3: TGTGCCAGCAGGGATATCTATGGGGGGGCGGATGAAGCTTTCTTT.

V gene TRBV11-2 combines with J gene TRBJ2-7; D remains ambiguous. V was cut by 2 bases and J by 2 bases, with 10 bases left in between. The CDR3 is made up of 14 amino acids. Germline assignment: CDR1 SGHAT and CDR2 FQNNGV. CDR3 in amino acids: CASSLSTYPYEQYF. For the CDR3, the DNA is TGTGCCAGCAGCTTAAGCACGTACCCCTACGAGCAGTACTTC.

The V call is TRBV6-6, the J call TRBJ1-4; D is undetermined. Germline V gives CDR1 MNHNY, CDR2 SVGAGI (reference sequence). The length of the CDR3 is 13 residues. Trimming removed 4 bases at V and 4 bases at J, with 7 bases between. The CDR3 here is CASSSPLNEKLFF. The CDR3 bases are TGTGCCAGCAGTTCCCCCCTTAATGAAAAACTGTTTTTT.

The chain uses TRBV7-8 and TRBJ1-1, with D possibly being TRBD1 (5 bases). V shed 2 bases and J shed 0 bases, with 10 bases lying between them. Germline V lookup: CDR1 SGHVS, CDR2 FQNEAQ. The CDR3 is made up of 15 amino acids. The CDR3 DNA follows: TGTGCCAGCAGCTTATCGGGGGGATTGAACACTGAAGCTTTCTTT. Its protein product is CASSLSGGLNTEAFF.

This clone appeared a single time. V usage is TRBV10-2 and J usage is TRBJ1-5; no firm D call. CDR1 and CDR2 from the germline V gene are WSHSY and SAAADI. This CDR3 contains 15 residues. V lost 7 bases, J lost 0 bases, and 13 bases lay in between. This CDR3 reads CASTAASRSNQPQHF. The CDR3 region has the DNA TGCGCCAGCACCGCCGCGAGCCGTAGCAATCAGCCCCAGCATTTT.

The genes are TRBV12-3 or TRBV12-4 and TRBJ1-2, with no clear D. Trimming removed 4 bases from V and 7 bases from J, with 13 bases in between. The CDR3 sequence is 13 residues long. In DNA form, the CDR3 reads TGTGCCAGCAGTTCCTTGCCCCTAGTTGGCTACACCTTC. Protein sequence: CASSSLPLVGYTF.